This T cell receptor beta chain came from a study of CD8 T cells in Susac syndrome. Random hexamers were used to reverse transcribe the RNA input (0.5 to 1 ug). TCRdb processed the immunoSEQ multiplex PCR reads anew with MiXCR; each CDR3 protein has one entry. This table holds roughly 80,000 distinct CDR3 sequences, 94% found once. The V gene lost 8 bases and the J gene lost 6 bases, with 10 bases spanning the gap. Germline V gene lookup returns CDR1 SEHNR and CDR2 FQNEAQ (reference sequence). The CDR3 is 11 residues long. The receptor comes from a human donor in good health. Specimen: CD8+ T cells from PBMCs. This chain links TRBV7-9 with TRBJ1-2; maybe TRBD1 (6 bases). The CDR3 DNA sequence: TGTGCCAGCGAGCAGGGGAATGGCTACACCTTC. It specifies CASEQGNGYTF.